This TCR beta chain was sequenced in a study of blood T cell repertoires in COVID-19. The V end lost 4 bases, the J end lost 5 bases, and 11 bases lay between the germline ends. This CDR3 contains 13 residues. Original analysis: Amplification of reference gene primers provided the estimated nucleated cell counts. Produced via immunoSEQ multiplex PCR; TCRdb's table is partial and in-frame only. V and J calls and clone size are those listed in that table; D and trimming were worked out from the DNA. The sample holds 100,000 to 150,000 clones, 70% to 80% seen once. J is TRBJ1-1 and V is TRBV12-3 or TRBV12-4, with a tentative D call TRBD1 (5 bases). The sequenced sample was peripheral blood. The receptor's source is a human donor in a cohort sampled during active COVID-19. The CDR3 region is CASSSQTETEAFF. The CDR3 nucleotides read TGTGCCAGCAGTTCTCAGACAGAAACTGAAGCTTTCTTT.